This T cell receptor (beta chain) was profiled in a study of regulatory T cells in long-lasting Graves disease. Turning to the study itself: Graves' patients (newly diagnosed) had been on antithyroid drugs under 3 months.

CDR3 regions were amplified by Arm-PCR using iRepertoire HTBI primers to build TCR beta libraries. MiXCR, run by TCRdb on the multiplex PCR reads, gives a single entry per CDR3 protein. The data contain over 350,000 distinct CDR3 sequences, 14% of them singletons. In this sample, this clonotype turned up many times. As yet, its antigen is unknown. Germline V gene sequence: CDR1 MDHEN, CDR2 SYDVKM. The CDR3 is 14 amino acids. V lost 4 bases, J lost 3 bases, and 13 bases lay in between. General observations from the study: Favoring TRBV28, TRBJ1-2 and TRBJ2-5 was a feature seen in persistent disease.

Time point of the sample: newly diagnosed GD, antithyroid drugs for less than 3 months. From RNA extracted from PBMCs, the TCR library was made. These data were also filed under a second study, of T cells in Graves' hyperthyroidism and ophthalmopathy. From that report: An initial round of RT-PCR targeting the TCR CDR3 relied on the HTBI primer set.

The origin of this receptor is a woman aged 50 to 60 with Graves disease. The chain carries TRBV28 and TRBJ2-7; either TRBD1 or TRBD2 may supply D (6 bases each). The sample consisted of peripheral blood mononuclear cells (PBMCs), taken at new diagnosis, from a patient treated with antithyroid drugs. CDR3 sequence (DNA): TGTGCCAGCAGTTCGGGGGACACGTACTACGAGCAGTACTTC. This sequence encodes CASSSGDTYYEQYF.